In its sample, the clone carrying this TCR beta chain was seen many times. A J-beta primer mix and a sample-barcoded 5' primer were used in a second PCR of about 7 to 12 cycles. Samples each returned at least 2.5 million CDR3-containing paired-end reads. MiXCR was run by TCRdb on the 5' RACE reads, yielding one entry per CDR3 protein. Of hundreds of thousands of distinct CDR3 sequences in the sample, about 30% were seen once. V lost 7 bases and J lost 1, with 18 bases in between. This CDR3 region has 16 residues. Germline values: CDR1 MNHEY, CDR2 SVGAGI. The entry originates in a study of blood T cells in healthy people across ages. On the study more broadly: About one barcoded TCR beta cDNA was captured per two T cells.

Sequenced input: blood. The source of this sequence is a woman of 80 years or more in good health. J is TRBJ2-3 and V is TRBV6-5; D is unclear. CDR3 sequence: CASTTLGAPGTDTQYF. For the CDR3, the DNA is TGTGCCAGCACTACTCTTGGTGCCCCCGGCACAGATACGCAGTATTTT.